The next 30 T cell receptor beta chains were all read from a single sample in a study of cytomegalovirus exposure and HLA in healthy donors. Amplification used 60 Vbeta primers and 13 Jbeta primers. The data were produced by immunoSEQ multiplex PCR, yet TCRdb's version contains in-frame clones alone and is incomplete. The sample contains approximately 150,000 clones, less than 90% of which appear only once. Sequencing was carried out using PBMCs. The source is a boy between 2 and 10 years old in good health and CMV-seronegative.

This chain uses TRBV6-1 with TRBJ1-1; 7 bases are a match to TRBD1. The germline V gene has CDR1 MNHNS and CDR2 SASEGT. The CDR3 loop spans 14 amino acids. V lost 2 bases to trimming and J lost 5 bases; unmatched junction nucleotides: 5. As DNA, the CDR3 is TGTGCCAGCAGTGAATCAGGGGGACGTACTGAAGCTTTCTTT. Amino acid sequence: CASSESGGRTEAFF.

This clone appeared a few times. This rearrangement joins TRBV2 to TRBJ1-5; D perhaps matches TRBD1 (5 bases). Trimming removed 8 bases from V and 4 bases from J, with 9 bases in between. Looked up from germline, CDR1 is SNHLY and CDR2 is FYNNEI. The CDR3 is made up of 12 amino acids. The CDR3 spells CASVGENQPQHF. The CDR3 DNA is TGTGCCAGCGTAGGGGAAAATCAGCCCCAGCATTTT. Using reference TRBV2 and TRBJ1-5 for the parts outside the CDR3, the full variable domain is EPEVTQTPSHQVTQMGQEVILRCVPISNHLYFYWYRQILGQKVEFLVSFYNNEISEKSEIFDDQFSVERPDGSNFTLKIRSTKLEDSAMYFCASVGENQPQHFGDGTRLSIL.

The chain joins TRBV14 to TRBJ2-3, with D maybe TRBD1 (6 bases). V lost 0 bases and J 9 bases, leaving 16 bases between the germline ends. Germline values: CDR1 SGHDN, CDR2 FVKESK. The CDR3 contains 15 residues. CDR3 loop: CASSQEGARLGTQYF. The CDR3 DNA reads as TGTGCCAGCAGCCAAGAGGGGGCGCGGCTAGGCACGCAGTATTTT.

This chain uses TRBV29-1 with TRBJ2-7; 8 bases are a match to TRBD1. CDR1 and CDR2 (germline): SQVTM, ANQGSEA. The CDR3 covers 14 residues. With 6 bases clipped from V and 3 bases from J, the junction kept 10 bases outside the gene matches. CDR3 in amino acids: CSVYGQGSNYEQYF. CDR3 in DNA: TGCAGCGTCTACGGACAGGGCAGTAACTACGAGCAGTACTTC.

This rearrangement joins TRBV7-3 to TRBJ2-7, with TRBD1 identical over 9 bases. Germline CDR1 and CDR2: SGHTA and FQGTGA. The CDR3 covers 15 residues. V shed 1 base and J 1 base; nucleotides not matched to a gene: 2. CDR3 sequence (DNA): TGTGCCAGCAGCTTAATGGGACAGGGTTCCTACGAGCAGTACTTC. Amino acid sequence: CASSLMGQGSYEQYF.

This chain links TRBV18 with TRBJ1-5, with 9 bases lining up with TRBD1. Germline CDR1 is KGHSH and CDR2 is LQKENI. This CDR3 contains 16 residues. After removal of 2 bases from V and 1 base from J, the junction contained 3 bases not matched to a gene. CDR3 in amino acids: CASSPVGQGSNQPQHF. CDR3 DNA sequence: TGTGCCAGCTCACCAGTGGGACAGGGAAGCAATCAGCCCCAGCATTTT.

The chain couples TRBV6-4 to TRBJ2-7; 10 bases agree with TRBD1. Germline loops: CDR1 MRHNA, CDR2 SNTAGT. The J segment lost 4 bases and the V segment lost 9 bases, leaving 3 bases of the junction unmatched. The length of the CDR3 is 12 residues. CDR3 region: CARRDRGYEQYF. The CDR3 DNA sequence: TGTGCCAGGAGGGACAGGGGTTACGAGCAGTACTTC.

This chain links TRBV6-1 with TRBJ1-1; 7 bases agree with TRBD1. V gave up 7 bases and J gave up 1 base; unmatched junction bases: 6. From germline, CDR1 is MNHNS and CDR2 SASEGT. This CDR3 has 14 amino acids. The CDR3 DNA is TGTGCCAGCATCACTACAGGGGAGAACACTGAAGCTTTCTTT. Translation gives CASITTGENTEAFF.

The chain recombines TRBV10-3 with TRBJ2-7; TRBD1 might be the D (9 bases). Germline lookup yields CDR1 ENHRY and CDR2 SYGVKD. Trimming stripped 6 bases from V and 1 base from J, with 25 bases between. The length of the CDR3 is 18 residues. Here the CDR3 DNA reads TGTGCCATCAGCGACACAGGGGGCCGGACTAGCAAGTCCTACGAGCAGTACTTC. Its translation is CAISDTGGRTSKSYEQYF.

The V gene is TRBV28, the J gene TRBJ2-7, with no clear D. Trimming took 3 bases from V and 1 from J, leaving 4 bases between them. CDR3 length: 12 amino acids. Germline CDR1 is MDHEN and CDR2 is SYDVKM. CDR3 sequence (DNA): TGTGCCAGCAGTTTCACTTCCTACGAGCAGTACTTC. Amino acids: CASSFTSYEQYF.

V gene TRBV18 combines with J gene TRBJ1-1; D is unresolved. This CDR3 has 14 amino acids. The germline gives CDR1 KGHSH, CDR2 LQKENI. V lost 8 bases and J lost 0, with 13 bases in between. CDR3 region: CASAPRSLNTEAFF. CDR3 sequence (DNA): TGTGCCAGCGCCCCTAGGTCCTTGAACACTGAAGCTTTCTTT.

V usage is TRBV5-1 and J usage is TRBJ1-2; TRBD1 aligns across 8 bases. Germline values: CDR1 SGHRS, CDR2 YFSETQ. With 4 bases clipped from V and 9 bases from J, the junction kept 11 bases outside the gene matches. CDR3 length: 14 amino acids. The CDR3 nucleotides are TGCGCCAGCAGCGGACCCGCGGACAGGGAGAGCTACACCTTC. Protein: CASSGPADRESYTF.

The genes are TRBV25-1 and TRBJ2-7; weak D call: TRBD1 (6 bases). The CDR3 is made up of 14 amino acids. From germline, CDR1 is MGHDK and CDR2 SYGVNS. Trimming pared 3 bases from V and 2 bases from J, leaving 11 bases between. The CDR3 coding sequence is TGTGCCAGCAGTGATCAGGGGCTGACCTACGAGCAGTACTTC. Encoded protein: CASSDQGLTYEQYF.

This clone was seen more than once but under ten times. The V and J genes are TRBV30 and TRBJ1-4; the D gene is possibly TRBD1 (6 bases). V lost 2 bases, J lost 8 bases, and 6 bases lay in between. CDR3 length: 11 amino acids. Looked up from germline, CDR1 is GTSNPN and CDR2 is SVGIG (reference sequence). The CDR3 spells CAWSRGEKLFF. The CDR3, as DNA: TGTGCCTGGAGTAGGGGGGAAAAACTGTTTTTT.

This chain uses TRBV19 with TRBJ1-5, with 8 nucleotides matching TRBD1. V dropped 4 bases and J dropped 1; count of bases not matched to a gene: 12. The CDR3 runs 18 residues. Germline V gene lookup returns CDR1 LNHDA and CDR2 SQIVND (reference sequence). CDR3 in DNA: TGTGCCAGTAGTAAACAACGATTGACAGGGGTCAGCAATCAGCCCCAGCATTTT. It codes for CASSKQRLTGVSNQPQHF.

This chain joins TRBV2 and TRBJ1-2, with 7 nucleotides matching TRBD1. CDR3 length: 16 amino acids. Germline V lookup: CDR1 SNHLY, CDR2 FYNNEI. Trimming removed 2 bases from V and 1 base from J; junction bases left unmatched: 7. In DNA, the CDR3 is TGTGCCAGCAGTGAAAGGGGGCTGACTAATAACTATGGCTACACCTTC. Its translation is CASSERGLTNNYGYTF.

The chain is built from TRBV28 and TRBJ2-6; tentative D call: TRBD1 (6 bases). The CDR3 covers 20 residues. V was cut by 5 bases and J by 0 bases, with 23 bases left in between. Germline CDR1 is MDHEN and CDR2 is SYDVKM. The CDR3 loop reads CASSIGAFPIRGSGANVLTF. The CDR3, as DNA: TGTGCCAGCAGTATCGGGGCGTTCCCAATCAGGGGCTCTGGGGCCAACGTCCTGACTTTC.

The V and J genes are TRBV6-5 and TRBJ2-5; 12 positions match TRBD1. Germline V lookup: CDR1 MNHEY, CDR2 SVGAGI. CDR3 length equals 15 residues. V lost 5 bases to trimming and J lost 4 bases; unmatched junction nucleotides: 5. CDR3 loop: CASSRPGQGAETQYF. CDR3 sequence (DNA): TGTGCCAGCAGTCGACCGGGACAGGGGGCAGAGACCCAGTACTTC.

The chain couples TRBV6-4 to TRBJ1-2; a weak D match, TRBD1 (5 bases). The CDR3 runs 14 residues. V lost 6 bases and J 10 bases, leaving 21 bases between the germline ends. Germline V gene sequence: CDR1 MRHNA, CDR2 SNTAGT. CDR3 sequence reads: CASRPEQASRFYTF. CDR3 in DNA: TGTGCCAGCAGACCCGAACAGGCGTCGCGGTTCTACACCTTC.

The chain joins TRBV18 to TRBJ2-2; TRBD2 matches at 7 bases. Germline-derived CDR1 and CDR2 are KGHSH and LQKENI. V lost 1 base, J lost 1 base, and 3 bases stayed unmatched. This CDR3 comprises 16 residues. DNA for the CDR3: TGTGCCAGCTCACCACTGGCTAGCGGGAACACCGGGGAGCTGTTTTTT. Translation: CASSPLASGNTGELFF.

Here the CDR3 DNA reads TGTGCCAGCAGCTTAGTACGACAGATTAGCAATCAGCCCCAGCATTTT. Amino acid sequence: CASSLVRQISNQPQHF. The J gene is TRBJ1-5, the V gene TRBV7-2; D is possibly TRBD1 (5 bases). V lost 1 base and J 0 bases, leaving 10 bases between the germline ends. The germline V gene has CDR1 SGHTA and CDR2 FQGNSA. CDR3 length equals 16 residues.

This clone was picked up one time. The genes are TRBV5-1 and TRBJ2-1, with 10 bases fitting TRBD2. Trimming cost V 4 bases and J 6 bases; bases outside gene matches: 10. Germline V CDR1 and CDR2: SGHRS, YFSETQ. This CDR3 region has 16 residues. In DNA, the CDR3 is TGCGCCAGCAGCCCGACCGGGACTAGCGTCCTCAATGAGCAGTTCTTC. Its protein is CASSPTGTSVLNEQFF. The variable domain in full, with the rest retrieved from reference TRBV5-1 and TRBJ2-1, is KAGVTQTPRYLIKTRGQQVTLSCSPISGHRSVSWYQQTPGQGLQFLFEYFSETQRNKGNFPGRFSGRQFSNSRSEMNVSTLELGDSALYLCASSPTGTSVLNEQFFGPGTRLTVL.

This clone was counted a single time. The gene calls are TRBV7-9 and TRBJ1-2; D call uncertain. V dropped 5 bases and J dropped 3 bases, with 7 bases sitting between them. The CDR3 consists of 12 residues. CDR1 is SEHNR, CDR2 FQNEAQ, per germline (reference sequence). CDR3 sequence: CASSLADYGYTF. The CDR3 DNA is TGTGCCAGCAGCCTTGCGGACTATGGCTACACCTTC.

The chain is built from TRBV7-2 and TRBJ2-7; a possible D gene is TRBD2 (5 bases). From germline, CDR1 is SGHTA and CDR2 FQGNSA. Trimming removed 5 bases at V and 3 bases at J, with 14 bases between. The CDR3 extends over 14 amino acids. The CDR3 is CASSAGGLNYEQYF. In nucleotides, the CDR3 is TGTGCCAGCAGCGCCGGCGGGCTCAACTACGAGCAGTACTTC.

The CDR3 DNA follows: TGCGCCAGTAGAGTCGACAGATTCTACGAGCAGTACTTC. It encodes CASRVDRFYEQYF. V gene TRBV10-1 combines with J gene TRBJ2-7; TRBD1 might be the D (5 bases). This CDR3 is built from 13 residues. Germline CDR1 reads WNHNN; CDR2 reads SYGVQD (reference sequence). Trimming took off 9 bases at V and 3 bases at J, with 15 bases between the two ends.

The rearrangement joins TRBV27 to TRBJ1-2; the D gene is possibly TRBD1 (6 bases). Germline CDR1 reads MNHEY; CDR2 reads SMNVEV (reference sequence). This CDR3 has 13 residues. V lost 6 bases and J 6 bases, leaving 14 bases between the germline ends. CDR3 residues: CASSRGGLDGYTF. CDR3 DNA: TGTGCCAGCAGCCGAGGGGGACTAGATGGCTACACCTTC.

Only one count was recorded for this clone. The chain links TRBV7-9 to TRBJ2-5, with 7 bases identical to TRBD1. Looked up from germline, CDR1 is SEHNR and CDR2 is FQNEAQ (reference sequence). The CDR3 length is 16 residues. The CDR3, as DNA: TGTCCTCCAGCAAATTCCTTAAGGGGGCAAAGAGAGACCCAGTACTTC. Its translation: CPPANSLRGQRETQYF.

The sample holds one count of this clone. The chain employs TRBV11-3 and TRBJ1-4; D unresolved. V dropped 5 bases and J dropped 8 bases, with 12 bases sitting between them. CDR1 and CDR2 from the germline V gene are SGHNT and YENEEA. This CDR3 contains 13 residues. The CDR3 DNA reads as TGTGCCAGCAGCCCTAGCTGGGGAGAAAAACTGTTTTTT. Amino acids: CASSPSWGEKLFF.

This rearrangement joins TRBV11-3 to TRBJ2-3, with a tentative D call TRBD2 (6 bases). The CDR3 runs to 15 residues. V gave up 1 base and J gave up 5 bases, with 13 bases separating them. CDR1 SGHNT and CDR2 YENEEA come from the germline V gene. The CDR3 coding sequence is TGTGCCAGCAGCTTAGTCGACCGGGAGCAAGATACGCAGTATTTT. It translates to CASSLVDREQDTQYF.

This clone was detected only once. The chain carries TRBV13 and TRBJ1-2, with TRBD1 identical over 10 bases. Looked up from germline, CDR1 is PRHDT and CDR2 is FYEKMQ (reference sequence). The V gene end was trimmed by 4 bases and the J gene end by 5 bases; junction bases not matched to a gene: 7. The CDR3 extends over 15 amino acids. As DNA, the CDR3 is TGTGCCAGCAGCTCGGGACAGGGGATTTGGTATGGCTACACCTTC. This sequence encodes CASSSGQGIWYGYTF. Using reference TRBV13 and TRBJ1-2 for the parts outside the CDR3, the full variable domain is AAGVIQSPRHLIKEKRETATLKCYPIPRHDTVYWYQQGPGQDPQFLISFYEKMQSDKGSIPDRFSAQQFSDYHSELNMSSLELGDSALYFCASSSGQGIWYGYTFGSGTRLTVV.